A single sample is the source of the 14 T cell receptor beta chains below, sequenced in a study of T cells in Graves' hyperthyroidism and ophthalmopathy. Authors of the study amplified TCR beta CDR3 regions from RNA transcripts. The TCR CDR3 first-round RT-PCR relied on the HTBI primer set. TCRdb analysed the multiplex PCR reads with MiXCR anew, one entry per CDR3 protein. The table shows hundreds of thousands of distinct CDR3 sequences, with 11% to 15% occurring only once. Sequencing was done on a sample of blood. The receptors come from a woman between 18 and 30 years old with Graves' hyperthyroidism.

In this sample, this clonotype turned up many times. The J gene is TRBJ1-5, the V gene TRBV2, with 7 positions matching TRBD1. In germline, CDR1 is SNHLY, CDR2 FYNNEI. V lost 6 bases, J lost 5 bases, and 10 bases stayed unmatched. The CDR3 contains 15 residues. The CDR3 loop is CASSARQGIYQPQHF. CDR3 bases: TGTGCCAGCAGCGCTAGACAGGGAATATATCAGCCCCAGCATTTT. The whole variable domain, filled in from reference TRBV2 and TRBJ1-5, reads EPEVTQTPSHQVTQMGQEVILRCVPISNHLYFYWYRQILGQKVEFLVSFYNNEISEKSEIFDDQFSVERPDGSNFTLKIRSTKLEDSAMYFCASSARQGIYQPQHFGDGTRLSIL.

This clonotype was observed a handful of times. V gene TRBV7-9 combines with J gene TRBJ2-1, with D perhaps TRBD2 (6 bases). V was clipped by 5 bases and J by 5 bases, with 13 bases between them. The CDR3 runs 14 residues. Germline lookup yields CDR1 SEHNR and CDR2 FQNEAQ (reference sequence). The CDR3 DNA follows: TGTGCCAGCAGCCTGGGAGGACCAAACAATGAGCAGTTCTTC. Protein: CASSLGGPNNEQFF.

This clonotype was seen a few times. The chain employs TRBV11-2 and TRBJ2-5, with D possibly being TRBD2 (7 bases). Trimming pared 5 bases from V and 2 bases from J, leaving 27 bases between. Germline CDR1 is SGHAT and CDR2 is FQNNGV. The CDR3 sequence is 19 residues long. In DNA form, the CDR3 reads TGTGCCAGCAGCCGTGGTCTAGGGGGGGCGAGAATGAAACAAGAGACCCAGTACTTC. This translates into CASSRGLGGARMKQETQYF.

Ten or more counts support this clonotype. The rearrangement links TRBV18 to TRBJ1-2; no firm D call. The V gene lost 0 bases and the J gene lost 4 bases, with 9 bases spanning the gap. In germline, CDR1 is KGHSH, CDR2 LQKENI. CDR3 length: 14 amino acids. The CDR3 region is CASSPPYGFYGYTF. Here the CDR3 DNA reads TGTGCCAGCTCACCACCGTATGGGTTCTATGGCTACACCTTC. Full variable domain (rest looked up from reference TRBV18 and TRBJ1-2): NAGVMQNPRHLVRRRGQEARLRCSPMKGHSHVYWYRQLPEEGLKFMVYLQKENIIDESGMPKERFSAEFPKEGPSILRIQQVVRGDSAAYFCASSPPYGFYGYTFGSGTRLTVV.

Many counts were recorded for this clonotype. The chain uses TRBV7-9 and TRBJ2-7, with 10 nucleotides matching TRBD1. Germline CDR1 and CDR2: SEHNR and FQNEAQ (reference sequence). The CDR3 consists of 14 residues. V shed 6 bases and J 7 bases; nucleotides not matched to a gene: 9. CDR3 DNA sequence: TGTGCCAGCAGGAGCCGGGACAGGGGATTAGAGCAGTACTTC. This sequence encodes CASRSRDRGLEQYF.

Only a few counts were recorded for this clonotype. A much larger clonotype is one base distant, so this may be a read error. The chain combines TRBV6-2 or TRBV6-3 with TRBJ2-5, with 11 bases matching TRBD2. The junction had 5 bases not matched to a gene; V was cut back by 5 bases and J by 3 bases. CDR3 size: 15 residues. Germline CDR1 reads MNHEY; CDR2 reads SVGEGT. CDR3 in amino acids: CASSQTSGSKETQYF. The CDR3 bases are TGTGCCAGCAGTCAAACTAGCGGGAGTAAAGAGACCCAGTACTTC.

This clonotype was counted at least ten times. The chain joins TRBV19 to TRBJ2-7; the match to TRBD2 covers 8 bases. V lost 9 bases to trimming and J lost 4 bases; unmatched junction nucleotides: 14. Germline CDR1 and CDR2: LNHDA and SQIVND (reference sequence). The CDR3 runs 15 residues. The CDR3 nucleotides are TGTGCCAGCAGTTACGGGGTAGCGGGGAGTTACGAGCAGTACTTC. Its protein product is CASSYGVAGSYEQYF.

This chain connects TRBV12-3 or TRBV12-4 to TRBJ1-1, with unresolved D. The CDR3 sequence is 13 residues long. V lost 3 bases, J lost 4 bases, and 9 bases lay in between. In DNA, the CDR3 is TGTGCCAGCAGTTTGACCCCGGGCACTGAAGCTTTCTTT. This gives the protein CASSLTPGTEAFF.

In this sample, this clonotype turned up many times. The chain is built from TRBV28 and TRBJ2-7, with D hard to call. Germline V gives CDR1 MDHEN, CDR2 SYDVKM. This CDR3 is 13 amino acids long. Trimming removed 6 bases at V and 0 bases at J, with 9 bases between. The CDR3 DNA sequence: TGTGCCAGCAGCCCCACCCTCTCCTACGAGCAGTACTTC. Its translation is CASSPTLSYEQYF.

In its sample, this clonotype was seen many times. This chain connects TRBV30 to TRBJ2-3; possibly TRBD2 for D (6 bases). This CDR3 region has 15 residues. Germline V gene data show CDR1 as GTSNPN and CDR2 as SVGIG (reference sequence). Between the trimmed V and J ends, which lost 3 bases and 7 bases, there was a span of 20 bases. In nucleotides, the CDR3 is TGTGCCTGGAGCGGGCGACTAGGTGACACGAATACGCAGTATTTT. It specifies CAWSGRLGDTNTQYF.

This clonotype was picked up a small number of times. The chain is built from TRBV6-1 and TRBJ2-3, with D possibly being TRBD1 (6 bases). The CDR3 length is 15 residues. Trimming took off 5 bases at V and 5 bases at J, with 17 bases between the two ends. Germline loops: CDR1 MNHNS, CDR2 SASEGT. The DNA for the CDR3 is TGTGCCAGCAGTCGGCCACCTACAGGGATAGATACGCAGTATTTT. It is translated as CASSRPPTGIDTQYF.

The chain couples TRBV18 to TRBJ2-1; TRBD1 agrees at 11 bases. Trimming took 4 bases from V and 2 from J; bases not matched to a gene: 16. The CDR3 extends over 20 amino acids. Germline V gene lookup returns CDR1 KGHSH and CDR2 LQKENI. CDR3 protein: CASSLWTGGKLAGTYNEQFF. CDR3 DNA: TGTGCCAGCTCACTCTGGACAGGGGGCAAGCTAGCGGGCACCTACAATGAGCAGTTCTTC.

This clonotype was picked up many times. The J gene is TRBJ2-1, the V gene TRBV20-1; D not resolved. In germline, CDR1 is DFQATT, CDR2 SNEGSKA (reference sequence). The CDR3 consists of 16 residues. V lost 0 bases to trimming and J lost 4 bases, with 16 bases between them. The CDR3 DNA sequence: TGCAGTGCTAGAGATTATTCACCGGCCTTATACAATGAGCAGTTCTTC. Its protein product is CSARDYSPALYNEQFF.

The V gene is TRBV9, the J gene TRBJ2-1; D not certain. This CDR3 comprises 14 residues. Germline V CDR1 and CDR2: SGDLS, YYNGEE. Trimming took off 3 bases at V and 4 bases at J, with 11 bases between the two ends. CDR3 loop: CASSAPALYNEQFF. The CDR3 nucleotides read TGTGCCAGCAGCGCCCCAGCGTTGTACAATGAGCAGTTCTTC.